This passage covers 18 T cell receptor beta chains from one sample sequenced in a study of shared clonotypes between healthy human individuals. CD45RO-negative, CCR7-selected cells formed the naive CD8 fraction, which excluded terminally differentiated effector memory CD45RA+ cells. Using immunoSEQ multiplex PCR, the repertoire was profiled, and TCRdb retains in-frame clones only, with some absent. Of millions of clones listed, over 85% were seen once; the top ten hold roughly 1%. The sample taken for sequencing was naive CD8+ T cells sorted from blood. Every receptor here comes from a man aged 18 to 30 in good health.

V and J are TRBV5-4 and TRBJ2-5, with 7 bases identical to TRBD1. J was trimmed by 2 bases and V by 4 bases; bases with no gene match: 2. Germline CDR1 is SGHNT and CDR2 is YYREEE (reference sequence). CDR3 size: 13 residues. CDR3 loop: CASSADRQETQYF. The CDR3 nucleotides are TGTGCCAGCAGCGCGGACAGGCAAGAGACCCAGTACTTC.

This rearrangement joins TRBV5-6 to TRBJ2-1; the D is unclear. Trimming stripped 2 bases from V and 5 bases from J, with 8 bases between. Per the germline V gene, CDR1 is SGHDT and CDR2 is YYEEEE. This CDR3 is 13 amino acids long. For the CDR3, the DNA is TGTGCCAGCAGCTTCTGGGAAAACAATGAGCAGTTCTTC. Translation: CASSFWENNEQFF.

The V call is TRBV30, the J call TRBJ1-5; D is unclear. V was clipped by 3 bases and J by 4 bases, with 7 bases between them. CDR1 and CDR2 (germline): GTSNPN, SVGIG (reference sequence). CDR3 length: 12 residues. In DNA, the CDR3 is TGTGCCTGGAGCCCCGGGAATCAGCCCCAGCATTTT. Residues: CAWSPGNQPQHF.

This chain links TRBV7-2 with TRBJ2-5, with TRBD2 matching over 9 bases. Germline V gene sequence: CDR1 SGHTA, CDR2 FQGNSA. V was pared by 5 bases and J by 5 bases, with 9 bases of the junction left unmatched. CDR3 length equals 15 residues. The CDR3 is CASSPGTSPRETQYF. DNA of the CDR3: TGTGCCAGCAGCCCCGGGACTAGCCCCCGGGAGACCCAGTACTTC.

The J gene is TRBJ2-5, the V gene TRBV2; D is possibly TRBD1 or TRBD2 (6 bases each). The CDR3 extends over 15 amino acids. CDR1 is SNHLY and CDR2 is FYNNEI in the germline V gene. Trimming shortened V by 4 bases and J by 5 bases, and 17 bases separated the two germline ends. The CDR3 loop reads CASSVFNGGLETQYF. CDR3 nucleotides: TGTGCCAGCAGTGTCTTCAATGGGGGGCTGGAGACCCAGTACTTC.

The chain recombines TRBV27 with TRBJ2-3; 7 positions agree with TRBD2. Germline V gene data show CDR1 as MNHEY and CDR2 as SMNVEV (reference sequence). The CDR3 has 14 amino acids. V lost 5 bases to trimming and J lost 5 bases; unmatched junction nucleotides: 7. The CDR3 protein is CASSEASGLDTQYF. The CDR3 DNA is TGTGCCAGCAGTGAGGCTAGCGGATTAGATACGCAGTATTTT.

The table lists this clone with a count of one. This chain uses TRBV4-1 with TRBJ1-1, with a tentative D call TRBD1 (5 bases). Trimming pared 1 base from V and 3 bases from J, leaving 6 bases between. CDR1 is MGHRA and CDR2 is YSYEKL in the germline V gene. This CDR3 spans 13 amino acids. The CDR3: CASSQAGHTEAFF. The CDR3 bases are TGCGCCAGCAGCCAAGCGGGACACACTGAAGCTTTCTTT.

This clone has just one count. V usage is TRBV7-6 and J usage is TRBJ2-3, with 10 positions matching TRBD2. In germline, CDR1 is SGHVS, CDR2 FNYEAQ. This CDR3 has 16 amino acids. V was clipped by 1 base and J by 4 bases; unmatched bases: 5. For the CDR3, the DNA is TGTGCCAGCAGCTTAGAACCTAGCGGGAGTCCAGATACGCAGTATTTT. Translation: CASSLEPSGSPDTQYF.

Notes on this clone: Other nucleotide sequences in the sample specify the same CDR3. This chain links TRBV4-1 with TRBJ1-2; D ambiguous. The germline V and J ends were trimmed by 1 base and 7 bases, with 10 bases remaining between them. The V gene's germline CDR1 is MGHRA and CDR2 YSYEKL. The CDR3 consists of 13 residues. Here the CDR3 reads CASSQVPLSGYTF. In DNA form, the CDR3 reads TGCGCCAGCAGCCAAGTTCCCCTCTCTGGCTACACCTTC.

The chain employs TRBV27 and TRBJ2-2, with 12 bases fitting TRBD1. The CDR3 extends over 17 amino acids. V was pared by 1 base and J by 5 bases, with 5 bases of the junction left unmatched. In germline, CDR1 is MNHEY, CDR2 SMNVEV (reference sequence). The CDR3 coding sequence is TGTGCCAGCAGTTTATTGGGACAGGGGGCTGGTACCGGGGAGCTGTTTTTT. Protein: CASSLLGQGAGTGELFF.

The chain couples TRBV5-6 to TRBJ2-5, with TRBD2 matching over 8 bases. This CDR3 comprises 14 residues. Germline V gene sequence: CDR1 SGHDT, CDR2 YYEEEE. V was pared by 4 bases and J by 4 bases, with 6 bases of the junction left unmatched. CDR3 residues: CASSPGGGPETQYF. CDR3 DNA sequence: TGTGCCAGCAGCCCCGGGGGGGGCCCAGAGACCCAGTACTTC. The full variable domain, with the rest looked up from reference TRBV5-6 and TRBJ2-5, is DAGVTQSPTHLIKTRGQQVTLRCSPKSGHDTVSWYQQALGQGPQFIFQYYEEEERQRGNFPDRFSGHQFPNYSSELNVNALLLGDSALYLCASSPGGGPETQYFGPGTRLLVL.

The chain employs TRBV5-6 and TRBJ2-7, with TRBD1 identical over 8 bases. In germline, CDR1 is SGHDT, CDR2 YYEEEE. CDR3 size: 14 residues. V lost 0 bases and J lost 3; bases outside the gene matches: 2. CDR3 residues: CASSLEGQVYEQYF. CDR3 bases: TGTGCCAGCAGCTTGGAGGGACAGGTCTACGAGCAGTACTTC.

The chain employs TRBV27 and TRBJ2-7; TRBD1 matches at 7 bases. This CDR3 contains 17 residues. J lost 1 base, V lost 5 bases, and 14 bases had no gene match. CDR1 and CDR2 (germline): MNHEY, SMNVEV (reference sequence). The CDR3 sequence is CASSINDRTGGSYEQYF. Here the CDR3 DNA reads TGTGCCAGCAGTATAAACGATCGGACAGGCGGTTCCTACGAGCAGTACTTC.

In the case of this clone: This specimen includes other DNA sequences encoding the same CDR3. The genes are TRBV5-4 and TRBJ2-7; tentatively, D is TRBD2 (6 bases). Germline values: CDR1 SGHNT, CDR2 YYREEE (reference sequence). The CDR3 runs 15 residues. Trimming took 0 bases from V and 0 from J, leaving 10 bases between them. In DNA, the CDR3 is TGTGCCAGCAGCTTGGGGAGGGGCGCCTCCTACGAGCAGTACTTC. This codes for CASSLGRGASYEQYF.

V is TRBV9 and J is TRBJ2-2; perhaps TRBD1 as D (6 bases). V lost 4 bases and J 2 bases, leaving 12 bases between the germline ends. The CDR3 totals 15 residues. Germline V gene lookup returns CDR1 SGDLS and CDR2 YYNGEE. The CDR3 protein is CASSTRTVNTGELFF. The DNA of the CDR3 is TGTGCCAGCAGCACTCGGACAGTTAACACCGGGGAGCTGTTTTTT.

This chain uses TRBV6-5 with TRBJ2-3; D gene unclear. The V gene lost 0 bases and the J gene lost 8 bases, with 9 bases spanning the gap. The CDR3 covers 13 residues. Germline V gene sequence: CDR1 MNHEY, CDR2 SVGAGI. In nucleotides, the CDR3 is TGTGCCAGCAGTTACTCGTCAGTTGCTACGCAGTATTTT. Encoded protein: CASSYSSVATQYF.

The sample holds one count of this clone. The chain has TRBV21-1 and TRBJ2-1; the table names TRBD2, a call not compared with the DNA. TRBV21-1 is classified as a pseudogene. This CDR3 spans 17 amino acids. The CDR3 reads CASSKLDWLAGGLEQFF. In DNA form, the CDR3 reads TGTGCCAGCAGCAAACTGGACTGGCTAGCGGGGGGGCTTGAGCAGTTCTTC.

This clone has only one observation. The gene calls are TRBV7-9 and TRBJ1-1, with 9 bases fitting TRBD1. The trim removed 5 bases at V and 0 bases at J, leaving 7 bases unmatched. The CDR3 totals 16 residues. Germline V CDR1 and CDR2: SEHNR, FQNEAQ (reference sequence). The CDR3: CASSATGGYMNTEAFF. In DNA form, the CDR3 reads TGTGCCAGCAGCGCAACAGGGGGCTATATGAACACTGAAGCTTTCTTT.